This TCR beta chain was retrieved from a study of shared T cell receptors in the human thymus. Trimming removed 0 bases from V and 1 base from J, with 7 bases in between. Germline lookup yields CDR1 SGDLS and CDR2 YYNGEE. CDR3 length: 15 amino acids. Sequenced by immunoSEQ multiplex PCR; TCRdb stores in-frame clones only, minus some. The sample consists of more than 550,000 clones, 70% to 90% of them appearing once. This sample also belongs to another study, concerning human thymus T cells. Per that paper: Thymic material originated from resections removed in the course of corrective heart surgery. Gene usage (both V and J) appeared biased in thymic and blood repertoires. The related literature has documented a marked overlap of thymic repertoires among unrelated individuals.

The V call is TRBV9, the J call TRBJ2-2, with D uncertain. The receptor's source is a girl less than two years old with a congenital heart defect. Sequenced input: thymocytes. Written as DNA, the CDR3 is TGTGCCAGCAGCGTAGGGTCAGGGAACACCGGGGAGCTGTTTTTT. Amino acid sequence: CASSVGSGNTGELFF. Variable domain in full (rest from reference TRBV9 and TRBJ2-2): DSGVTQTPKHLITATGQRVTLRCSPRSGDLSVYWYQQSLDQGLQFLIQYYNGEERAKGNILERFSAQQFPDLHSELNLSSLELGDSALYFCASSVGSGNTGELFFGEGSRLTVL.